These T cell receptor beta chains were read from a single sample in a study of T cells after posttransplantation cyclophosphamide. Clones were sequenced by immunoSEQ multiplex PCR, and TCRdb holds only the in-frame ones, with some missing. The table lists tens of thousands of clones, with no singletons. The specimen sequenced was PBMCs. Receptor source: a man aged 45-65 years in good health, CMV-negative, and a related stem cell transplant donor. Both conserved end residues are part of each CDR3. The order of the fields is D gene, V gene, J gene, clone size, CDR3 protein, CDR3 DNA. A D gene is named only where the DNA matches it firmly. Not all rows give a size; the values are once, few, many and, for expanded clones, a class.

-	TRBV14	TRBJ1-1	many	CASSQDYAPGLRARVTEAFF	TGTGCCAGCAGCCAAGATTACGCCCCAGGTTTGAGGGCTCGGGTAACTGAAGCTTTCTTT
TRBD1	TRBV7-8	TRBJ1-3	many	CASTGTGRSAIYF	TGTGCCAGCACCGGGACAGGGCGTTCCGCCATATATTTT
-	TRBV4-2	TRBJ2-5	many	CASSRANGETQYF	TGTGCCAGCAGCCGCGCGAACGGAGAGACCCAGTACTTC
-	TRBV30	TRBJ2-7	many	CAWSGIAPSYEQYF	TGTGCCTGGAGTGGCATAGCACCCTCCTACGAGCAGTACTTC
-	TRBV7-9	TRBJ2-2	many	CASNFLTGELFF	TGTGCCAGCAATTTCCTTACCGGGGAGCTGTTTTTT
-	TRBV6-1	TRBJ1-2	many	CASSNPQDYGYTF	TGTGCCAGCAGTAACCCACAGGACTATGGCTACACCTTC
TRBD2	TRBV7-9	TRBJ2-1	many	CASRGTSGGLYNEQFF	TGTGCCAGCAGGGGGACTAGCGGGGGCCTTTACAATGAGCAGTTCTTC
-	TRBV27	TRBJ2-3	-	CATRTRSSTDTQYF	TGTGCCACGCGCACGAGATCTAGCACAGATACGCAGTATTTT
-	TRBV4-2	TRBJ1-1	many	CASSQDSKESKAFF	TGTGCCAGCAGCCAAGACAGTAAGGAGAGTAAAGCTTTCTTT
TRBD2	TRBV20-1	TRBJ2-3	many	CSAPGGGRIHF	TGCAGTGCTCCGGGGGGGGGCAGGATTCATTTT
-	TRBV21-1	TRBJ1-5	many	CASSKIHEQGANQPQHF	TGTGCCAGCAGCAAAATACATGAGCAGGGGGCTAATCAGCCCCAGCATTTT
TRBD2	TRBV7-7	TRBJ2-3	few	CASSPLAGGSTDAQYF	TGTGCTAGCAGCCCTTTAGCGGGGGGCAGCACAGATGCGCAGTATTTT
TRBD1	TRBV27	TRBJ1-5	many	CASSSGQGIQPQHF	TGTGCCAGCAGTTCGGGACAGGGGATACAGCCCCAGCATTTT
-	TRBV6-5	TRBJ1-1	-	CASSYSVGRETEAFF	TGTGCCAGCAGTTACTCGGTTGGGAGGGAAACTGAAGCTTTCTTT
TRBD2	TRBV19	TRBJ2-5	many	CASSILPWTSGFQETQYF	TGTGCCAGTAGTATATTACCGTGGACTAGCGGGTTTCAAGAGACCCAGTACTTC
-	TRBV5-4	TRBJ2-1	many	CASSREAARSLNEQFF	TGTGCCAGCAGTAGGGAGGCGGCGCGATCTCTCAATGAGCAGTTCTTC
TRBD2	TRBV9	TRBJ2-3	many	CASSALAGGPTDTQYF	TGTGCCAGCAGCGCCCTAGCGGGGGGGCCGACAGATACGCAGTATTTT
-	TRBV27	TRBJ2-6	many	CASSSRVTNSGANVLTF	TGTGCCAGCAGTTCCAGGGTTACGAACTCTGGGGCCAACGTCCTGACTTTC
TRBD2	TRBV5-6	TRBJ2-7	many	CASSAGTSGTIF	TGTGCCAGCAGCGCGGGGACTAGCGGAACGATCTTC
TRBD2	TRBV7-6	TRBJ2-3	many	CASSLRTSGSPDTQYF	TGTGCCAGCAGCCTAAGGACTAGCGGGAGTCCAGATACGCAGTATTTT
TRBD2	TRBV5-4	TRBJ2-7	-	CASSFLAGDYEQYF	TGTGCCAGCAGCTTCTTAGCGGGAGACTACGAGCAGTACTTC
TRBD2	TRBV7-9	TRBJ2-3	-	CASSPQSGSPTDTQYF	TGTGCCAGCAGCCCGCAGAGCGGGAGCCCCACAGATACGCAGTATTTT
TRBD1	TRBV2	TRBJ2-4	many	CATSGTGGNIQYF	TGTGCTACCTCCGGGACAGGGGGCAACATTCAGTACTTC
-	TRBV2	TRBJ1-6	many	CATKSGHYNSPLHF	TGTGCCACCAAGTCGGGACACTATAATTCACCCCTCCACTTT
TRBD1	TRBV27	TRBJ1-3	many	CASSFGSGTGNRSGNTIYF	TGTGCCAGCAGTTTCGGTTCCGGGACAGGGAACCGCTCTGGAAACACCATATATTTT
TRBD1	TRBV18	TRBJ1-2	many	CASSPVTGSFYGYTF	TGTGCCAGCTCACCAGTGACAGGGAGCTTCTATGGCTACACCTTC
TRBD2	TRBV5-1	TRBJ2-1	many	CASSHGTSGNEQFF	TGCGCCAGCAGCCACGGGACTAGCGGGAACGAGCAGTTCTTC
-	TRBV5-8	TRBJ2-7	few	CASSPSGNEQYF	TGTGCCAGCAGCCCCAGCGGAAACGAGCAGTACTTC
-	TRBV20-1	TRBJ1-2	many	CSAYTNYGYTF	TGCAGTGCATACACTAACTATGGCTACACCTTC
TRBD2	TRBV10-3	TRBJ2-3	many	CAISGSSGGTSTDTQYF	TGTGCCATCAGTGGTTCTAGCGGGGGAACTAGCACAGATACGCAGTATTTT
TRBD1	TRBV6-1	TRBJ1-4	many	CASSVSHGTVNEKLFF	TGTGCCAGCAGTGTATCACACGGGACAGTTAATGAAAAACTGTTTTTT
-	TRBV29-1	TRBJ2-5	many	CSSQSESGETQYF	TGCAGCTCCCAATCGGAGTCGGGAGAGACCCAGTACTTC
TRBD2	TRBV30	TRBJ2-1	many	CAWSFLAGAEQFF	TGTGCCTGGAGTTTTCTAGCGGGAGCTGAGCAGTTCTTC
-	TRBV28	TRBJ1-2	many	CASSPRGAGSGYGYTF	TGTGCCAGCAGTCCTCGGGGGGCAGGGTCGGGCTATGGCTACACCTTC
TRBD2	TRBV18	TRBJ2-7	many	CASSPGEGYEQYF	TGTGCCAGCTCACCCGGGGAGGGGTACGAGCAGTACTTC
-	TRBV5-6	TRBJ1-6	many	CASSLNGGVYSSALHF	TGTGCCAGCAGCCTAAACGGGGGAGTCTATTCTTCGGCCCTCCACTTT
TRBD1	TRBV30	TRBJ1-5	many	CAWSFTGDQPQHF	TGTGCCTGGAGTTTTACAGGGGATCAGCCCCAGCATTTT
-	TRBV5-1	TRBJ2-7	many	CASSLPGSQYEQYF	TGCGCCAGCAGCTTGCCCGGGAGTCAATACGAGCAGTACTTC
-	TRBV28	TRBJ1-1	many	CASSLRRQAFF	TGTGCCAGCAGTTTACGGAGGCAAGCTTTCTTT
TRBD2	TRBV6-5	TRBJ2-7	many	CASSFSSGSTEQYF	TGTGCCAGCAGTTTCTCTAGCGGGAGTACCGAGCAGTACTTC
TRBD2	TRBV15	TRBJ2-7	many	CATSRDSPSGSYEQYF	TGTGCCACCAGCAGAGATTCGCCTAGCGGCTCCTACGAGCAGTACTTC
-	TRBV7-3	TRBJ2-1	many	CASSLMDGGSYNEQFF	TGTGCCAGCAGCTTAATGGACGGGGGTTCCTACAATGAGCAGTTCTTC
TRBD2	TRBV19	TRBJ2-1	many	CASSTGLAGGPNEQFF	TGTGCCAGTAGTACGGGACTAGCGGGAGGGCCAAATGAGCAGTTCTTC
-	TRBV5-1	TRBJ2-3	-	CASSLASRTDAQYF	TGCGCCAGCAGCTTGGCCTCACGCACAGATGCGCAGTATTTT
-	TRBV9	TRBJ2-1	many	CASSVGTMGGEQFF	TGTGCCAGCAGCGTAGGGACAATGGGCGGTGAGCAGTTCTTC
TRBD1	TRBV6-5	TRBJ2-7	many	CASSLDRGHYEQYF	TGTGCCAGCAGTTTAGACAGGGGACACTACGAGCAGTACTTC
TRBD2	TRBV10-1	TRBJ2-1	many	CASSAGPTSGMYNEQFF	TGCGCCAGCAGTGCAGGGCCGACTAGCGGGATGTACAATGAGCAGTTCTTC